This TCR beta chain was found in a study of T cell repertoires in ileal Crohn's disease. The assay was immunoSEQ multiplex PCR, and TCRdb's table has in-frame clones only and misses some. This sample has some 8,000 clones; roughly 80% occur once, and the top ten carry around 8%. This clone was detected once. This CDR3 comprises 14 residues. With 1 base removed from V and 2 bases from J, the gap between germline ends came to 9 bases. From germline, CDR1 is MDHEN and CDR2 SYDVKM. This TCR was recovered from an adult with Crohn's disease. Input material: ileal tissue. The gene calls are TRBV28 and TRBJ2-7, with a possible D match to TRBD2 (5 bases). CDR3 nucleotides: TGTGCCAGCAGTTTATCAGCGGTGGCCTACGAGCAGTACTTC. Its protein is CASSLSAVAYEQYF.